The 8 T cell receptor beta chains below were found in one sample sequenced in a study of radiotherapy plus CTLA-4 blockade in lung cancer. Here immunoSEQ multiplex PCR was the method, and the copy in TCRdb shows in-frame clones only, minus some. The sample yields roughly 110,000 clones, over 65% seen once. The material sequenced was peripheral blood, taken from a patient treated with radiotherapy plus ipilimumab. These receptors all stem from a human donor with non-small cell lung cancer that progressed on radiotherapy plus ipilimumab. Some clones in this sample may be carry-over from other donors' samples.

The chain has TRBV7-6 and TRBJ2-7; no clear D. The ends were cut back, 1 base at V and 0 bases at J, with 7 bases in the middle. CDR3 length: 14 amino acids. Germline loops: CDR1 SGHVS, CDR2 FNYEAQ. The CDR3 here is CASSLVPASYEQYF. CDR3 coding DNA: TGTGCCAGCAGCTTAGTTCCGGCCTCCTACGAGCAGTACTTC. Supplemented by reference TRBV7-6 and TRBJ2-7, the full variable domain reads GAGVSQSPRYKVTKRGQDVALRCDPISGHVSLYWYRQALGQGPEFLTYFNYEAQQDKSGLPNDRFSAERPEGSISTLTIQRTEQRDSAMYRCASSLVPASYEQYFGPGTRLTVT.

This chain joins TRBV6-5 and TRBJ1-4, with D possibly being TRBD1 (6 bases). The germline CDR1 and CDR2 sequences are MNHEY and SVGAGI. The CDR3 is 16 amino acids. Trimming cost V 2 bases and J 6 bases, with 16 bases left between them. CDR3 bases: TGTGCCAGCAGTTACGTCGCGGGGGCTGTCGATGAAAAACTGTTTTTT. Translation gives CASSYVAGAVDEKLFF.

V gene TRBV18 combines with J gene TRBJ1-2, with D unresolved. Germline V gene sequence: CDR1 KGHSH, CDR2 LQKENI. The ends were cut back, 3 bases at V and 3 bases at J, with 11 bases in the middle. The CDR3 is 14 amino acids. CDR3 protein: CASSPLARDYGYTF. CDR3 DNA sequence: TGTGCCAGCTCACCTTTGGCGAGGGACTATGGCTACACCTTC.

The chain employs TRBV18 and TRBJ2-1; no reliable D call. This CDR3 has 12 amino acids. CDR1 and CDR2 from the germline V gene are KGHSH and LQKENI. Trimming left V 2 bases short and J 7 bases short, with 6 bases between. Here the CDR3 DNA reads TGTGCCAGCTCACCATCCAGAAATGAGCAGTTCTTC. It yields the protein CASSPSRNEQFF. The variable domain in full, completed from reference TRBV18 and TRBJ2-1, reads NAGVMQNPRHLVRRRGQEARLRCSPMKGHSHVYWYRQLPEEGLKFMVYLQKENIIDESGMPKERFSAEFPKEGPSILRIQQVVRGDSAAYFCASSPSRNEQFFGPGTRLTVL.

The chain links TRBV10-3 to TRBJ2-5; 9 bases are shared with TRBD2. The V gene end was trimmed by 11 bases and the J gene end by 0 bases; junction bases not matched to a gene: 7. The germline V gene encodes CDR1 ENHRY and CDR2 SYGVKD. CDR3 length equals 14 residues. The CDR3 loop is CAAKERGDQETQYF. The CDR3 region has the DNA TGTGCCGCGAAGGAGCGGGGGGACCAAGAGACCCAGTACTTC.

The chain combines TRBV5-6 with TRBJ2-2; TRBD1 might be the D (5 bases). The germline CDR1 and CDR2 sequences are SGHDT and YYEEEE. The CDR3 is 13 amino acids. V lost 1 base to trimming and J lost 6 bases, with 7 bases between them. CDR3 in DNA: TGTGCCAGCAGCTTGAGGGGTTCCGGGGAGCTGTTTTTT. As protein: CASSLRGSGELFF.

V and J are TRBV2 and TRBJ2-5; 8 bases align to TRBD1. Germline trimming cut 7 bases from V and 5 bases from J; bases unmatched to any gene: 3. The CDR3 consists of 12 residues. Germline V gives CDR1 SNHLY, CDR2 FYNNEI. The CDR3 protein is CASTGGRETQYF. The CDR3 DNA reads as TGTGCCAGCACAGGGGGCAGGGAGACCCAGTACTTC.

V is TRBV30 and J is TRBJ2-7, with 7 bases lining up with TRBD2. The CDR3 totals 15 residues. CDR1 and CDR2 from the germline V gene are GTSNPN and SVGIG (reference sequence). The V segment lost 3 bases and the J segment 2 bases; nucleotides outside the gene matches: 10. This CDR3 is CAWSPGGRDTYEQYF. As DNA, the CDR3 is TGTGCCTGGAGCCCCGGGGGGAGGGATACCTACGAGCAGTACTTC.